Below are 30 T cell receptor beta chains sequenced from a single sample in a study of T-cell reconstitution after alpha-beta-depleted transplantation in children. A TCRbeta library incorporating unique molecular identifiers was prepared. TCRdb ran MiXCR on the PCR reads and lists one entry per CDR3 protein. The table includes some 490,000 distinct CDR3 sequences, around 12% detected once. Sequencing used PBMCs from the stem cell graft donor, obtained from the stem cell graft. Receptors originate from a human donor who donated a stem cell graft to a child with combined immunodeficiency.

This clonotype was found many times. The rearrangement uses TRBV9 and TRBJ2-1, with 10 positions matching TRBD2. The CDR3 covers 15 residues. The germline V gene has CDR1 SGDLS and CDR2 YYNGEE. The trim removed 0 bases at V and 13 bases at J, leaving 10 bases unmatched. The CDR3: CASSVGSGRAHGQFF. CDR3 sequence (DNA): TGTGCCAGCAGCGTAGGAAGCGGGAGGGCCCACGGCCAGTTCTTC.

This clonotype appeared many times. This chain connects TRBV7-2 to TRBJ1-4; D is ambiguous. CDR1 and CDR2 from the germline V gene are SGHTA and FQGNSA. The CDR3 runs to 16 residues. With 5 bases removed from V and 5 bases from J, the gap between germline ends came to 18 bases. CDR3 loop: CASSPIGQSINEKLFF. The CDR3 DNA follows: TGTGCCAGCAGCCCGATCGGGCAGAGCATAAATGAAAAACTGTTTTTT.

In this sample, this clonotype turned up a few times. This chain joins TRBV12-3 or TRBV12-4 and TRBJ1-2; D perhaps matches TRBD1 (6 bases). The CDR3 is made up of 14 amino acids. V was trimmed by 6 bases and J by 3 bases, leaving 14 bases between them. The chain's CDR3 is CASSLTGLDYGYTF. DNA for the CDR3: TGTGCCAGCAGCCTCACAGGGCTAGACTATGGCTACACCTTC.

The CDR3 spells CASSFTPPGELGYTF. The CDR3 DNA reads as TGTGCCAGCAGCTTCACACCTCCGGGGGAGTTAGGCTACACCTTC. The genes are TRBV7-2 and TRBJ1-2; D might be TRBD1 (5 bases). CDR3 length: 15 residues. Trimming removed 3 bases from V and 8 bases from J, with 19 bases in between. Germline CDR1 reads SGHTA; CDR2 reads FQGNSA.

This clonotype showed up many times. The chain employs TRBV7-2 and TRBJ2-2, with 8 positions matching TRBD1. Germline CDR1 is SGHTA and CDR2 is FQGNSA. Trimming at V came to 5 bases and at J to 5 bases, leaving 4 bases not matched to a gene. CDR3 length: 14 residues. The CDR3 DNA reads as TGTGCCAGCAGCAAGGACAGGGTTACCGGGGAGCTGTTTTTT. Residues: CASSKDRVTGELFF.

The chain recombines TRBV6-2 or TRBV6-3 with TRBJ2-7; 11 bases agree with TRBD1. Germline CDR1 is MNHEY and CDR2 is SVGEGT. The CDR3 covers 18 residues. J was trimmed by 1 base and V by 5 bases; bases with no gene match: 13. Here the CDR3 reads CASSTWDRGKERSYEQYF. In DNA, the CDR3 is TGTGCCAGCAGTACGTGGGACAGGGGGAAGGAGAGGTCCTACGAGCAGTACTTC.

The chain carries TRBV4-3 and TRBJ2-7; 13 bases agree with TRBD2. Germline CDR1 and CDR2: LGHNA and YSLEER. CDR3 size: 17 residues. V trimming: 1 base; J trimming: 2 bases; junction bases outside the gene matches: 5. CDR3 amino acids: CASSQGTSGRPTYEQYF. Here the CDR3 DNA reads TGCGCCAGCAGCCAAGGGACTAGCGGGAGACCTACCTACGAGCAGTACTTC.

The rearrangement joins TRBV2 to TRBJ2-7, with D possibly TRBD1 on 6 matching bases. Trimming took off 2 bases at V and 5 bases at J, with 10 bases between the two ends. The CDR3 loop spans 13 amino acids. Germline CDR1 SNHLY, CDR2 FYNNEI. CDR3 region: CASSETGFHEQYF. The CDR3 nucleotides read TGTGCCAGCAGTGAAACAGGGTTCCACGAGCAGTACTTC. Looking up the rest from reference TRBV2 and TRBJ2-7 gives the full variable domain: EPEVTQTPSHQVTQMGQEVILRCVPISNHLYFYWYRQILGQKVEFLVSFYNNEISEKSEIFDDQFSVERPDGSNFTLKIRSTKLEDSAMYFCASSETGFHEQYFGPGTRLTVT.

This clonotype was seen repeatedly, ten times or more. The V gene is TRBV6-2 or TRBV6-3, the J gene TRBJ2-2; the D gene could be TRBD1 or TRBD2 (5 bases each). Germline CDR1 and CDR2: MNHEY and SVGEGT. V was cut by 2 bases and J by 5 bases, with 12 bases left in between. The CDR3 totals 15 residues. The CDR3 loop is CASSYGTVFTGELFF. The CDR3 DNA sequence: TGTGCCAGCAGTTACGGGACGGTGTTTACCGGGGAGCTGTTTTTT.

With respect to this clonotype: A much larger clone sits a single nucleotide away, making a read error possible. Lacking the conserved final phenylalanine or tryptophan, this CDR3 likely reflects a read error. The chain is built from TRBV6-1 and TRBJ2-7; D is perhaps TRBD1 (6 bases). Germline CDR1 and CDR2: MNHNS and SASEGT. Trimming took 5 bases from V and 3 from J, leaving 14 bases between them. The CDR3 runs to 14 residues. The CDR3 DNA reads as TGTGCCAGCAGTCCCGACAGGACGAACTACGAGCAGTACTAC. Its translation: CASSPDRTNYEQYY.

This clonotype was seen many times. This sequence joins TRBV10-3 and TRBJ2-7, with 12 positions matching TRBD1. Trimming cost V 1 base and J 5 bases; bases outside gene matches: 3. The CDR3 is 15 amino acids. The germline gives CDR1 ENHRY, CDR2 SYGVKD. CDR3 DNA: TGTGCCATCAGTGAGTTAGGGACAGGGGGCGACGAGCAGTACTTC. Its translation is CAISELGTGGDEQYF.

In this sample, this clonotype turned up a few times. The CDR3 nucleotides are TGTGCCAGCAGCCGATCCGGGAGCTCTGGAAACACCATATATTTT. Protein: CASSRSGSSGNTIYF. V usage is TRBV12-3 or TRBV12-4 and J usage is TRBJ1-3; no clear D. V lost 6 bases to trimming and J lost 0 bases, with 12 bases between them. The CDR3 consists of 15 residues.

There are a few counts of this clonotype. The chain employs TRBV6-1 and TRBJ2-1; D is perhaps TRBD1 (6 bases). Trimming removed 2 bases from V and 6 bases from J, with 8 bases in between. CDR1 MNHNS and CDR2 SASEGT come from the germline V gene. The CDR3 has 13 residues. The CDR3 protein is CASSETGINEQFF. The CDR3 nucleotides read TGTGCCAGCAGTGAAACAGGGATCAATGAGCAGTTCTTC.

The CDR3 nucleotides are TGCGCCAGCAGCTTGGAAACGCGGAGTTTTTGGGATACGCAGTATTTT. Amino acids: CASSLETRSFWDTQYF. The V gene is TRBV5-1, the J gene TRBJ2-3; D is unresolved. The germline V and J ends were trimmed by 0 bases and 6 bases, with 17 bases remaining between them. The length of the CDR3 is 16 residues. Germline loops: CDR1 SGHRS, CDR2 YFSETQ.

This clonotype came up many times. The genes are TRBV20-1 and TRBJ2-1; 12 bases are a match to TRBD2. The CDR3 is 14 amino acids. In germline, CDR1 is DFQATT, CDR2 SNEGSKA (reference sequence). The V segment lost 3 bases and the J segment 7 bases; nucleotides outside the gene matches: 4. The CDR3 nucleotides read TGCAGTGCTAGGACTAGCGGGAGTTGGAATGAGCAGTTCTTC. Translation: CSARTSGSWNEQFF.

This rearrangement joins TRBV10-3 to TRBJ2-3; D is undetermined. V was clipped by 6 bases and J by 3 bases, with 13 bases between them. The CDR3 has 14 amino acids. Germline V lookup: CDR1 ENHRY, CDR2 SYGVKD. The CDR3 loop reads CAIRPGPRTDTQYF. The CDR3 DNA reads as TGTGCCATCAGACCCGGACCTAGGACAGATACGCAGTATTTT.

This rearrangement joins TRBV20-1 to TRBJ2-3; D unresolved. The V end was cut by 7 bases, the J end by 2 bases, with 4 bases between. The CDR3 covers 10 residues. The germline CDR1 and CDR2 sequences are DFQATT and SNEGSKA (reference sequence). CDR3 loop: CSVHTDTQYF. The CDR3 DNA is TGCAGTGTCCACACAGATACGCAGTATTTT.

This clonotype was observed many times. The chain combines TRBV27 with TRBJ1-1; 12 bases are a match to TRBD1. V lost 3 bases and J lost 9; bases outside the gene matches: 5. The germline gives CDR1 MNHEY, CDR2 SMNVEV (reference sequence). CDR3 length: 14 residues. The CDR3 DNA follows: TGTGCCAGCAGTTTGGTCAGGGACAGGGGGCAAGCTTTCTTT. Its translation: CASSLVRDRGQAFF.

This clonotype showed up just a few times. The gene calls are TRBV7-9 and TRBJ2-7; D gene uncertain. The CDR3 runs 14 residues. Germline V gene data show CDR1 as SEHNR and CDR2 as FQNEAQ (reference sequence). Between the trimmed V and J ends, which lost 1 base and 0 bases, there was a span of 7 bases. As DNA, the CDR3 is TGTGCCAGCAGCTTAGTGGCGAGCTCCTACGAGCAGTACTTC. Protein product: CASSLVASSYEQYF.

This clonotype has just a few counts. The J gene is TRBJ1-1, the V gene TRBV5-1; perhaps TRBD1 as D (6 bases). Trimming removed 1 base at V and 6 bases at J, with 16 bases between. The CDR3 sequence is 15 residues long. Germline CDR1 reads SGHRS; CDR2 reads YFSETQ. The CDR3 nucleotides read TGCGCCAGCAGCTTGACTAAAGGGGGGCATCCTGAAGCTTTCTTT. It yields the protein CASSLTKGGHPEAFF.

The sample holds many counts of this clonotype. The CDR3 sequence: CASSQDTGAGANVLTF. CDR3 nucleotides: TGCGCCAGCAGCCAAGATACGGGGGCTGGGGCCAACGTCCTGACTTTC. V gene TRBV4-1 combines with J gene TRBJ2-6, with D possibly being TRBD2 (6 bases). Germline V CDR1 and CDR2: MGHRA, YSYEKL. V lost 0 bases and J 2 bases, leaving 8 bases between the germline ends. This CDR3 contains 16 residues.

The chain joins TRBV27 to TRBJ2-7; D is tentatively TRBD1 or TRBD2 (5 bases each). The germline CDR1 and CDR2 sequences are MNHEY and SMNVEV (reference sequence). Trimming cost V 4 bases and J 3 bases, with 13 bases left between them. This CDR3 spans 14 amino acids. Here the CDR3 DNA reads TGTGCCAGCAGTTACGGGACGGCTTACTACGAGCAGTACTTC. Its protein product is CASSYGTAYYEQYF.

Concerning this clonotype itself: One junction end disagrees with the germline gene, perhaps due to a read error. CDR3 DNA sequence: TGTACCAGCAGTCCCCGGCCACCTAGGGCGGCTAACACCGGGGAGCTGTTTTTT. Residues: CTSSPRPPRAANTGELFF. The chain uses TRBV12-3 or TRBV12-4 and TRBJ2-2; no clear D gene. CDR3 length: 18 residues.

This chain uses TRBV20-1 with TRBJ2-7; the D is unclear. The V and J ends lost 3 bases and 6 bases respectively, with 12 bases between them. The CDR3 length is 12 residues. CDR1 is DFQATT and CDR2 is SNEGSKA in the germline V gene (reference sequence). The CDR3 is CSASAVGFEQYF. The CDR3 DNA sequence: TGCAGTGCTAGCGCCGTAGGATTCGAGCAGTACTTC.

There are many counts of this clonotype. This chain joins TRBV7-2 and TRBJ2-3, with a weak D call TRBD2 (6 bases). The CDR3 is made up of 17 amino acids. Germline assignment: CDR1 SGHTA and CDR2 FQGNSA. The V end was cut by 0 bases, the J end by 0 bases, with 13 bases between. CDR3 in amino acids: CASSLASGLPSTDTQYF. In nucleotides, the CDR3 is TGTGCCAGCAGCTTAGCGTCGGGACTCCCGAGCACAGATACGCAGTATTTT.

CDR3 loop: CASSRAIAGAVSETQYF. The CDR3 DNA reads as TGCGCCAGCAGCCGTGCTATAGCGGGGGCCGTTTCAGAGACCCAGTACTTC. This chain links TRBV4-3 with TRBJ2-5; 9 nucleotides match TRBD2. The germline V gene encodes CDR1 LGHNA and CDR2 YSLEER. This CDR3 is built from 17 residues. V shed 4 bases and J 4 bases; nucleotides not matched to a gene: 13.

Many counts were recorded for this clonotype. The chain carries TRBV5-1 and TRBJ1-5; D not resolved. Trimming pared 3 bases from V and 3 bases from J, leaving 10 bases between. The CDR3 length is 14 residues. Germline CDR1 reads SGHRS; CDR2 reads YFSETQ. CDR3 protein: CASSWQQHNQPQHF. As DNA, the CDR3 is TGCGCCAGCAGCTGGCAACAGCACAATCAGCCCCAGCATTTT.

V is TRBV6-2 or TRBV6-3 and J is TRBJ1-2; 8 positions agree with TRBD1. This CDR3 contains 20 residues. Germline V lookup: CDR1 MNHEY, CDR2 SVGEGT. J lost 5 bases, V lost 10 bases, and 30 bases had no gene match. CDR3 nucleotide sequence: TGTGCCACCCAGCAGTTAAAGCCCTGGACAGGGAGTCACAGTGGATATGGCTACACCTTC. Its translation is CATQQLKPWTGSHSGYGYTF.

This clonotype was detected a few times. The J gene is TRBJ1-2, the V gene TRBV12-3 or TRBV12-4; the D gene is possibly TRBD1 (6 bases). There are 12 residues in the CDR3. V gave up 5 bases and J gave up 6 bases, with 10 bases separating them. As DNA, the CDR3 is TGTGCCAGCAGTATTGGGACAAATGGCTACACCTTC. Translating it yields CASSIGTNGYTF.

In its sample, this clonotype was seen a few times. The gene calls are TRBV29-1 and TRBJ2-1; TRBD1 matches at 7 bases. Germline CDR1 SQVTM, CDR2 ANQGSEA. The CDR3 totals 13 residues. Unmatched junction bases numbered 9, after V lost 4 bases and J lost 9 bases. CDR3: CSVAFTGASEQFF. The CDR3 nucleotides read TGCAGCGTTGCCTTCACAGGGGCCTCTGAGCAGTTCTTC.